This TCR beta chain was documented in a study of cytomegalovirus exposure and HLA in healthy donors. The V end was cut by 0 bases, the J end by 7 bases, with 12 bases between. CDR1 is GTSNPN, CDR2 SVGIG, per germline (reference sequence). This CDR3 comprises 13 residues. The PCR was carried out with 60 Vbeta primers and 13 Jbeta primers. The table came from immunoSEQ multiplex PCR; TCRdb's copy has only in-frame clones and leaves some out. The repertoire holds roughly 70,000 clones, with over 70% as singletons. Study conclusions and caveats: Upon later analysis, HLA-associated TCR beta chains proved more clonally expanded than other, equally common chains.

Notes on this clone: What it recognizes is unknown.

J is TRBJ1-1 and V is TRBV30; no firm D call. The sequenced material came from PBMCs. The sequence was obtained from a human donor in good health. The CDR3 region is CAWSVPPRREAFF. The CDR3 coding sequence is TGTGCCTGGAGTGTACCCCCTAGGCGTGAAGCTTTCTTT.